This T cell receptor (beta chain) was found in a study of cytomegalovirus exposure and HLA in healthy donors. The germline gives CDR1 GTSNPN, CDR2 SVGIG (reference sequence). V was trimmed by 2 bases and J by 1 base, leaving 12 bases between them. The CDR3 runs 15 residues. A multiplex PCR was run with 60 Vbeta primers and 13 Jbeta primers. Assay used: immunoSEQ multiplex PCR; TCRdb lists only in-frame clones, some missing. The table records just over 200,000 clones, 70% to 85% of them present only once. The sequence was collected from a middle-aged man in good health and CMV-seronegative. The sequencing input was PBMCs. The chain employs TRBV30 and TRBJ1-3; TRBD1 is a possible D gene (5 bases). CDR3 nucleotides: TGTGCCTGGAGTACAAGGGGCGTATCTGGAAACACCATATATTTT. Protein sequence: CAWSTRGVSGNTIYF.